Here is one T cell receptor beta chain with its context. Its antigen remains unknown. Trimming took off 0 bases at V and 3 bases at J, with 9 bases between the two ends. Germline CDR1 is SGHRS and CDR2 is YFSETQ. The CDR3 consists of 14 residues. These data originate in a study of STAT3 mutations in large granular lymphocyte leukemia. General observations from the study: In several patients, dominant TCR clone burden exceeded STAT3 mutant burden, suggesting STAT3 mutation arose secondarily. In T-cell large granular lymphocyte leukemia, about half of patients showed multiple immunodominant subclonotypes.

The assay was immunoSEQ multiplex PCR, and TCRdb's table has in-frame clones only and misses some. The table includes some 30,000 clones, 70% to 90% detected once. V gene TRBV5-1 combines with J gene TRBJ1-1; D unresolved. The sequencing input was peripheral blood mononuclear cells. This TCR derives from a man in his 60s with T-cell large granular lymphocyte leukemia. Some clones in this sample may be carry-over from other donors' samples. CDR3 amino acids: CASSLDWEDTEAFF. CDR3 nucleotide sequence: TGCGCCAGCAGCTTGGACTGGGAGGACACTGAAGCTTTCTTT.